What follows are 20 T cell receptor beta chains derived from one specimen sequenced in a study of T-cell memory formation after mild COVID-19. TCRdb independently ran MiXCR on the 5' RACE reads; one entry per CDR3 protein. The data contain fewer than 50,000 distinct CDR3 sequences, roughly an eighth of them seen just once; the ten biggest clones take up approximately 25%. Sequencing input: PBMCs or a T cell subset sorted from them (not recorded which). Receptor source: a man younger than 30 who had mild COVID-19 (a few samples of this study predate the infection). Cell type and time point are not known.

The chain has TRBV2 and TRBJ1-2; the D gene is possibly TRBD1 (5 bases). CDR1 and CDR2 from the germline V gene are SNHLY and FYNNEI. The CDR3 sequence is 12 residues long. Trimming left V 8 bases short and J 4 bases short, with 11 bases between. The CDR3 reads CASGARSYGYTF. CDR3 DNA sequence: TGTGCCAGCGGGGCACGTAGCTATGGCTACACCTTC.

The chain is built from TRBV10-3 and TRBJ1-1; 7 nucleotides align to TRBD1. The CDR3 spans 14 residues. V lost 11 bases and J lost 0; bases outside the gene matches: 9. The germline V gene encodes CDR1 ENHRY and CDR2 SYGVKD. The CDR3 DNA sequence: TGTGCCGCCCGGGACAGCTCCATGAACACTGAAGCTTTCTTT. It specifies CAARDSSMNTEAFF.

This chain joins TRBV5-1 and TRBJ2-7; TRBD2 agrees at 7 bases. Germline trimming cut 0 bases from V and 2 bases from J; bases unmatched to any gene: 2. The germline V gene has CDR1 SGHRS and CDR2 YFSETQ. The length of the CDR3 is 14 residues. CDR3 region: CASSLAGRAYEQYF. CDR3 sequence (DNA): TGCGCCAGCAGCTTGGCAGGGAGGGCCTACGAGCAGTACTTC.

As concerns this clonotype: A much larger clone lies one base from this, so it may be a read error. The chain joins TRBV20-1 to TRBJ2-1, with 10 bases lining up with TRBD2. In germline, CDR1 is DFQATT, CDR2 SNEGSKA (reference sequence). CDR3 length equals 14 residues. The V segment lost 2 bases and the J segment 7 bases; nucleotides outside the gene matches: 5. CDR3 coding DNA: TGCAGTGCTAGATCCCTAGCGGGGGTAAATGAGCAGTTCTTC. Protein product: CSARSLAGVNEQFF.

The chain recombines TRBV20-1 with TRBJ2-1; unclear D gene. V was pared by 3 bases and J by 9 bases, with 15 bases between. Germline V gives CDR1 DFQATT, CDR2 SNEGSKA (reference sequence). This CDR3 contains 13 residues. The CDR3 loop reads CSASEVVRSEQFF. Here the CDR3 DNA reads TGCAGTGCTAGTGAGGTCGTGCGAAGTGAGCAGTTCTTC.

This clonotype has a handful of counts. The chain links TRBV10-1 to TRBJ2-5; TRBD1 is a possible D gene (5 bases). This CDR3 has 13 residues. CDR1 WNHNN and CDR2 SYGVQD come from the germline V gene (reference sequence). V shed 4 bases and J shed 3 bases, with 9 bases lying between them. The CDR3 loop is CASSARAKETQYF. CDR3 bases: TGCGCCAGCAGTGCCAGGGCGAAAGAGACCCAGTACTTC.

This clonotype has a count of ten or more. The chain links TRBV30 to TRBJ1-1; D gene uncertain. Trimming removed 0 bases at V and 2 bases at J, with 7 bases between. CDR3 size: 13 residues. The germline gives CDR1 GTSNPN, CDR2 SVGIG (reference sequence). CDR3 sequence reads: CAWSVEGNTEAFF. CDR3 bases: TGTGCCTGGAGTGTTGAGGGCAACACTGAAGCTTTCTTT.

CDR3 nucleotides: TGCGCCAGCAGCCAAGACTGGGGACAGTTTTATCAGCCCCAGCATTTT. It translates to CASSQDWGQFYQPQHF. This chain connects TRBV4-1 to TRBJ1-5; TRBD1 aligns across 7 bases. The germline V gene has CDR1 MGHRA and CDR2 YSYEKL. This CDR3 comprises 16 residues. The V segment lost 0 bases and the J segment 5 bases; nucleotides outside the gene matches: 7.

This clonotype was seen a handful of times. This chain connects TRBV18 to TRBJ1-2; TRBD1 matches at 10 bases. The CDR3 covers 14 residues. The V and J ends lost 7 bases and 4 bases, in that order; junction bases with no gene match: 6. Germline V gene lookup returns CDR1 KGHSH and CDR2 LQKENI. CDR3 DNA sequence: TGTGCCAGCTTACCGGGACAGGGGCCCTATGGCTACACCTTC. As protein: CASLPGQGPYGYTF.

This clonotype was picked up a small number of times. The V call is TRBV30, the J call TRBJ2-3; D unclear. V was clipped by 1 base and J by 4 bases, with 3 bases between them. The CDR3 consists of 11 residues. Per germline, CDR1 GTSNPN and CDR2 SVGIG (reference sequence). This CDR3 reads CAWSGSDTQYF. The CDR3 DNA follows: TGTGCCTGGAGTGGGTCAGATACGCAGTATTTT.

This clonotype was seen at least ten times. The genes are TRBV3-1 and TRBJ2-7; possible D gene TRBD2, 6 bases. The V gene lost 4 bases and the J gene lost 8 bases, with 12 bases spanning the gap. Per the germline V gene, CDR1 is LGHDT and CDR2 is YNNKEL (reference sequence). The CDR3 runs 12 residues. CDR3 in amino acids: CASSPEAGKQYF. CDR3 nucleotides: TGTGCCAGCAGCCCGGAGGCGGGGAAGCAGTACTTC.

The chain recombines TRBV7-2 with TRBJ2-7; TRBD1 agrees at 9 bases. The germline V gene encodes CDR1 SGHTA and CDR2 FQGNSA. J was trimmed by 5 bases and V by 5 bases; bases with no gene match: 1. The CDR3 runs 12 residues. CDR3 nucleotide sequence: TGTGCCAGCAGCCGGACAGGGGACGAGCAGTACGTC. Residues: CASSRTGDEQYV.

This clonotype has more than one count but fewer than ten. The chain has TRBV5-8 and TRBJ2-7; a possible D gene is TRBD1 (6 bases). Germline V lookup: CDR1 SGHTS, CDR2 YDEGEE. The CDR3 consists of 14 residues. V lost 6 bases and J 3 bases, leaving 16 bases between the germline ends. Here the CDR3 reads CASNLHGQNYEQYV. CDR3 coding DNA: TGTGCCAGCAACCTGCATGGACAGAACTACGAGCAGTACGTC.

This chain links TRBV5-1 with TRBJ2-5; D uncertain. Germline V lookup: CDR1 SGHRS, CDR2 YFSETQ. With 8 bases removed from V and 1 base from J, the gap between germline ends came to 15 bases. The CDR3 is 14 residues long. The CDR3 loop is CASRADVSQETQYF. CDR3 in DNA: TGCGCCAGTAGGGCCGACGTAAGCCAAGAGACCCAGTACTTC.

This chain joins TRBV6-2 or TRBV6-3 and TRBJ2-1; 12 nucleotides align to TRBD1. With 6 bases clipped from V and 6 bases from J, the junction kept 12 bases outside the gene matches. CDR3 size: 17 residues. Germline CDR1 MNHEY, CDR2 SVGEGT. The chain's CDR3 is CASSTAPGTGGRNEQFF. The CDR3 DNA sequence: TGTGCCAGCAGCACAGCTCCCGGGACAGGGGGCCGCAATGAGCAGTTCTTC.

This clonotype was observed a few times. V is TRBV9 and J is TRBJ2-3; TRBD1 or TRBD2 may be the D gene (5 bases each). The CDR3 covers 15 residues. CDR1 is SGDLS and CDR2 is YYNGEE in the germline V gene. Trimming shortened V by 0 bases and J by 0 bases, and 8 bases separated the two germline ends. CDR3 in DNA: TGTGCCAGCAGCGTAGAGGGGAGAAGCACAGATACGCAGTATTTT. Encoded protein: CASSVEGRSTDTQYF.

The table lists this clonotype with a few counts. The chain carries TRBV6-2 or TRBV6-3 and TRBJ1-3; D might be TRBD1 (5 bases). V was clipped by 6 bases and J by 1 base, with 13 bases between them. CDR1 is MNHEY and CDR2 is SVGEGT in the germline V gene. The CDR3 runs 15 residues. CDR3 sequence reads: CASSLTEPSGNTIYF. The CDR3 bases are TGTGCCAGCAGCCTGACAGAGCCTTCTGGAAACACCATATATTTT.

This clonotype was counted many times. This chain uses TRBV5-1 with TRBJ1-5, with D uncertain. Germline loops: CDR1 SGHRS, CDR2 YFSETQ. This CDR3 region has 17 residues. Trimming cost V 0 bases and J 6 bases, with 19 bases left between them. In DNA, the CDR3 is TGCGCCAGCAGCTTGGGACCTCTCGGGCCCTTCACTCAGCCCCAGCATTTT. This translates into CASSLGPLGPFTQPQHF.

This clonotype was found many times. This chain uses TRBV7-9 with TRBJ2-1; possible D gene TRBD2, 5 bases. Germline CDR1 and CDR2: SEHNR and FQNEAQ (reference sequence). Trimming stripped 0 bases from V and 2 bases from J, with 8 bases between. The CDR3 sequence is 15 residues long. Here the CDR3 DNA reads TGTGCCAGCAGCTTAGCCCGGGGTGCCTACAATGAGCAGTTCTTC. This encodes CASSLARGAYNEQFF.

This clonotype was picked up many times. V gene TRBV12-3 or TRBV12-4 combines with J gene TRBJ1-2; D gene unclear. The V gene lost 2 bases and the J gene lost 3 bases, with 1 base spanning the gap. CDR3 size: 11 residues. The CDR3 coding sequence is TGTGCCAGCAGTTTACACTATGGCTACACCTTC. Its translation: CASSLHYGYTF.